This T cell receptor (beta chain) emerged from a study of blood T cell repertoires in COVID-19. For the study at large: Samples of COVID-19 (acute and convalescent) were obtained from the United States, Italy and Spain. Sample material is recorded as cDNA or gDNA derived from T cells, B-cell-depleted T cells, or PBMCs.

Original handling: Reference gene primers were amplified, and this amplification served to estimate nucleated cell counts. TCRdb's table, derived via immunoSEQ multiplex PCR, lists solely in-frame clones and lacks some. Clonal size and the V and J genes are those of that table, whereas D and trimming came from the DNA. The data contain more than 100,000 clones, 84% of them singletons. This clone was detected a few times. This sample includes further DNA sequences coding for the same CDR3. The CDR3 sequence is 13 residues long. V shed 3 bases and J 6 bases; nucleotides not matched to a gene: 3. Germline lookup yields CDR1 MNHEY and CDR2 SMNVEV (reference sequence).

The chain is built from TRBV27 and TRBJ1-1; 8 bases agree with TRBD1. Sequencing was done on a sample of peripheral blood. The source is a man in his fifties or sixties with acute or convalescent COVID-19. The CDR3 nucleotides are TGTGCCAGCAGTTTCGGACAGGGAGCTGAAGCTTTCTTT. Amino acids: CASSFGQGAEAFF.